The 23 T cell receptor beta chains given below trace back to one sample, sequenced in a study of T cell repertoires in cytomegalovirus infection. MiXCR, applied by TCRdb to the reads, yields one record per CDR3 protein. The profile shows around 330,000 distinct CDR3 sequences, roughly a sixth of them singletons. Material: PBMCs. Receptors originate from a human donor in good health (CMV status not recorded). Some clones in this sample may be carry-over from other donors' samples.

The genes are TRBV24-1 and TRBJ1-1, with D hard to call. CDR3 length equals 11 residues. Germline assignment: CDR1 KGHDR and CDR2 SFDVKD. V was trimmed by 5 bases and J by 2 bases, leaving 2 bases between them. The CDR3 DNA sequence: TGTGCCACCAGTGTTAACACTGAAGCTTTCTTT. Its translation: CATSVNTEAFF.

There are many counts of this clonotype. V and J are TRBV5-4 and TRBJ2-1; D gene unclear. Per the germline V gene, CDR1 is SGHNT and CDR2 is YYREEE (reference sequence). This CDR3 is 12 amino acids long. V lost 4 bases and J lost 5, with 7 bases in between. The CDR3: CASSNYNNEQFF. In DNA form, the CDR3 reads TGTGCCAGCAGCAATTATAACAATGAGCAGTTCTTC.

This clonotype was detected only a few times. The chain uses TRBV20-1 and TRBJ2-2; the match to TRBD2 covers 10 bases. The germline CDR1 and CDR2 sequences are DFQATT and SNEGSKA (reference sequence). The junction had 10 bases not matched to a gene; V was cut back by 0 bases and J by 6 bases. The CDR3 extends over 17 amino acids. CDR3 region: CSARDNEASGGPGELFF. The CDR3 DNA is TGCAGTGCTAGAGATAATGAGGCTAGCGGGGGTCCCGGGGAGCTGTTTTTT.

This clonotype was counted a single time. Just one base apart from a much larger clone, this may be a read error. The chain joins TRBV11-2 to TRBJ2-3; 11 bases align to TRBD2. Germline lookup yields CDR1 SGHAT and CDR2 FQNNGV. This CDR3 is built from 21 residues. The CDR3 nucleotides read TGTGCCAGCAGCTTAGACGCTAGCGGGGGGTTTTACAAATCTAGCACAGATACGCACTATTTT. It codes for CASSLDASGGFYKSSTDTHYF.

In this sample, this clonotype turned up many times. This chain connects TRBV12-3 or TRBV12-4 to TRBJ2-5; 7 positions agree with TRBD1. The CDR3 spans 14 residues. V dropped 6 bases and J dropped 5; count of bases not matched to a gene: 9. The CDR3 is CASSIGQVQETQYF. The CDR3 nucleotides are TGTGCCAGCAGCATCGGACAGGTCCAGGAGACCCAGTACTTC.

CDR3 DNA sequence: TGTGCCAGCAGCCTAGAGGCCGGGACAGAGACCCAAGAGACCCAGTACTTC. Its protein product is CASSLEAGTETQETQYF. The chain uses TRBV14 and TRBJ2-5; 7 bases line up with TRBD1. J was trimmed by 1 base and V by 4 bases; bases with no gene match: 12. The CDR3 consists of 17 residues. The germline CDR1 and CDR2 sequences are SGHDN and FVKESK.

The chain links TRBV7-2 to TRBJ2-3, with D hard to call. V was shortened by 5 bases and J by 0 bases, with 12 bases between the two germline ends. Germline values: CDR1 SGHTA, CDR2 FQGNSA. This CDR3 contains 15 residues. The CDR3 region is CASSPSFLSTDTQYF. In DNA form, the CDR3 reads TGTGCCAGCAGCCCCTCATTTTTGAGCACAGATACGCAGTATTTT.

This clonotype has more than one count but fewer than ten. The chain couples TRBV6-2 or TRBV6-3 to TRBJ1-1, with D unresolved. CDR1 and CDR2 from the germline V gene are MNHEY and SVGEGT. The V gene lost 5 bases and the J gene lost 0 bases, with 10 bases spanning the gap. This CDR3 is built from 14 residues. CDR3 in DNA: TGTGCCAGCAGTAGGGTTATCATGAACACTGAAGCTTTCTTT. Its protein is CASSRVIMNTEAFF.

This clonotype has more than one count but fewer than ten. The CDR3 sequence is CASSLGASGTTDTQYF. The CDR3 nucleotides are TGCGCCAGCAGCTTGGGGGCTAGCGGTACTACAGATACGCAGTATTTT. The chain joins TRBV5-1 to TRBJ2-3; 7 bases map to TRBD2. The CDR3 consists of 16 residues. CDR1 and CDR2 from the germline V gene are SGHRS and YFSETQ. The ends lost 0 bases at V and 3 bases at J; junction bases unmatched: 7. Variable domain in full (rest from reference TRBV5-1 and TRBJ2-3): KAGVTQTPRYLIKTRGQQVTLSCSPISGHRSVSWYQQTPGQGLQFLFEYFSETQRNKGNFPGRFSGRQFSNSRSEMNVSTLELGDSALYLCASSLGASGTTDTQYFGPGTRLTVL.

This clonotype was recorded a few times. The chain couples TRBV6-2 or TRBV6-3 to TRBJ2-2; D is unresolved. CDR3 size: 15 residues. The V gene's germline CDR1 is MNHEY and CDR2 SVGEGT. V shed 4 bases and J shed 4 bases, with 13 bases lying between them. In nucleotides, the CDR3 is TGTGCCAGCAGTTTCCATCAAAGAGGCACCGGGGAGCTGTTTTTT. Protein sequence: CASSFHQRGTGELFF.

This clonotype was counted a few times. V usage is TRBV7-3 and J usage is TRBJ1-1; D is ambiguous. The germline CDR1 and CDR2 sequences are SGHTA and FQGTGA. Trimming took 5 bases from V and 2 from J, leaving 12 bases between them. This CDR3 is built from 14 residues. The CDR3 nucleotides are TGTGCCAGCAGCCAAACAAGCGGAAACACTGAAGCTTTCTTT. It codes for CASSQTSGNTEAFF.

This chain joins TRBV7-9 and TRBJ1-2; TRBD1 might be the D (6 bases). Germline CDR1 and CDR2: SEHNR and FQNEAQ (reference sequence). This CDR3 is built from 16 residues. V shed 1 base and J shed 8 bases, with 20 bases lying between them. Here the CDR3 DNA reads TGTGCCAGCAGCTTAGGTCGAACAGGGCGAGGTGAAGGCTACACCTTC. Translation: CASSLGRTGRGEGYTF.

This clonotype was detected ten times or more. V and J are TRBV7-2 and TRBJ1-1; D is perhaps TRBD1 (5 bases). Germline assignment: CDR1 SGHTA and CDR2 FQGNSA. V lost 6 bases, J lost 4 bases, and 15 bases lay in between. CDR3 length: 14 residues. The CDR3 DNA sequence: TGTGCCAGCAGTTCTTCCGGGGGGTTCACTGAAGCTTTCTTT. Amino acid sequence: CASSSSGGFTEAFF.

This chain links TRBV12-3 or TRBV12-4 with TRBJ2-2, with 7 bases fitting TRBD1. This CDR3 spans 15 amino acids. V lost 6 bases and J lost 7; bases outside the gene matches: 11. The CDR3 DNA is TGTGCCAGCAGCCCTCCGACAGGGCGCGGCGGGGAGCTGTTTTTT. It is translated as CASSPPTGRGGELFF.

The table lists this clonotype with many counts. This sequence joins TRBV7-2 and TRBJ1-1; 11 bases agree with TRBD1. The CDR3 spans 16 residues. Germline trimming cut 5 bases from V and 2 bases from J; bases unmatched to any gene: 7. The V gene's germline CDR1 is SGHTA and CDR2 FQGNSA. CDR3 protein: CASSLGQGAGNTEAFF. The CDR3 DNA follows: TGTGCCAGCAGCCTCGGACAGGGGGCTGGAAACACTGAAGCTTTCTTT.

This chain joins TRBV6-6 and TRBJ1-2; tentatively, D is TRBD1 (5 bases). Trimming shortened V by 4 bases and J by 4 bases, and 13 bases separated the two germline ends. Germline V gene data show CDR1 as MNHNY and CDR2 as SVGAGI (reference sequence). This CDR3 comprises 14 residues. For the CDR3, the DNA is TGTGCCAGCAGTTCCCGGGACCAGGTCTATGGCTACACCTTC. Its protein product is CASSSRDQVYGYTF.

The V and J genes are TRBV6-2 or TRBV6-3 and TRBJ1-1; 8 bases are a match to TRBD1. V lost 5 bases to trimming and J lost 1 base; unmatched junction nucleotides: 9. CDR1 is MNHEY, CDR2 SVGEGT, per germline. CDR3 length: 16 residues. The CDR3 DNA follows: TGTGCCAGCAGTCTTCATTCCGGGACAGGGAACACTGAAGCTTTCTTT. This codes for CASSLHSGTGNTEAFF.

This clonotype was detected only a few times. The chain combines TRBV12-3 or TRBV12-4 with TRBJ2-7; D perhaps matches TRBD2 (6 bases). V lost 5 bases to trimming and J lost 6 bases, with 14 bases between them. This CDR3 contains 13 residues. DNA of the CDR3: TGTGCCAGCAGTCTCTGGGACTTCGCCGAGCAGTACTTC. Amino acid sequence: CASSLWDFAEQYF.

This clonotype was observed at least ten times. The DNA for the CDR3 is TGCGCCAGCAGCCAACATTCGGGACAGGGTATTGAAAAACTGTTTTTT. Its translation: CASSQHSGQGIEKLFF. The rearrangement joins TRBV4-1 to TRBJ1-4; 9 bases agree with TRBD1. CDR3 length: 16 residues. The V and J ends lost 2 bases and 7 bases, in that order; junction bases with no gene match: 8. The germline gives CDR1 MGHRA, CDR2 YSYEKL.

This clonotype was counted a few times. The chain has TRBV5-1 and TRBJ2-5, with D unresolved. V shed 1 base and J shed 1 base, with 17 bases lying between them. The germline gives CDR1 SGHRS, CDR2 YFSETQ. This CDR3 is 17 amino acids long. CDR3 in amino acids: CASSLIASLGSQETQYF. DNA of the CDR3: TGCGCCAGCAGCTTGATTGCCTCCCTCGGAAGCCAAGAGACCCAGTACTTC.

The rearrangement links TRBV7-2 to TRBJ1-2; D ambiguous. Looked up from germline, CDR1 is SGHTA and CDR2 is FQGNSA. CDR3 length: 13 residues. Trimming took off 4 bases at V and 8 bases at J, with 14 bases between the two ends. CDR3 residues: CASSSRVTKGYTF. The CDR3 DNA sequence: TGTGCCAGCAGCTCTAGGGTGACAAAAGGCTACACCTTC. Full variable domain (rest looked up from reference TRBV7-2 and TRBJ1-2): GAGVSQSPSNKVTEKGKDVELRCDPISGHTALYWYRQSLGQGLEFLIYFQGNSAPDKSGLPSDRFSAERTGGSVSTLTIQRTQQEDSAVYLCASSSRVTKGYTFGSGTRLTVV.

The rearrangement uses TRBV28 and TRBJ2-7; 8 bases match TRBD1. The CDR3 loop spans 15 amino acids. V gave up 5 bases and J gave up 6 bases; unmatched junction bases: 12. Germline assignment: CDR1 MDHEN and CDR2 SYDVKM. CDR3 DNA: TGTGCCAGCAGTCCGTTGGACAGGGACACTATCGAGCAGTACTTC. Protein sequence: CASSPLDRDTIEQYF.

The sample holds many counts of this clonotype. At one end, the junction sequence differs from germline, possibly due to a read error. This chain joins TRBV7-7 and TRBJ2-5, with TRBD2 identical over 7 bases. CDR1 is SSHAT, CDR2 FNYEAQ, per germline (reference sequence). CDR3 length equals 18 residues. The DNA of the CDR3 is TGTGCTAGCAGTTACGGTCTCGCCGGGGGGACCAATGACCAGACCCAGTACTTC. It translates to CASSYGLAGGTNDQTQYF.